Listed below are T cell receptor beta chains from one sample, sequenced in a study of cytomegalovirus exposure and HLA in healthy donors. Profiled with immunoSEQ multiplex PCR; TCRdb holds only in-frame clones, not every one. The data contain roughly 150,000 clones, roughly 80% of them singletons. Sequenced sample: PBMCs. Receptors originate from a male donor in good health and CMV-seronegative. The CDR3 runs from the conserved cysteine through the conserved F or W. Each record gives: CDR3 protein, CDR3 DNA, J gene, V gene, clone size, D gene. The D gene is left open where the match is weak. Clone size is shown for a subset of rows, as once, few, many or a class of expanded clone.

CDR3: CASSQETGRDQPQHF
DNA: TGCGCCAGCAGCCAAGAAACAGGGAGGGATCAGCCCCAGCATTTT
J: TRBJ1-5
V: TRBV4-1
size: NA
D: NA

CDR3: CASSFRYEQYF
DNA: TGTGCCAGCAGCTTCAGATACGAGCAGTACTTC
J: TRBJ2-7
V: TRBV13
size: NA
D: NA

CDR3: CASRRAYRNTEAFF
DNA: TGTGCCAGTAGGAGGGCGTATCGCAACACTGAAGCTTTCTTT
J: TRBJ1-1
V: TRBV19
size: once
D: NA

CDR3: CASSYQNQDRGMNTEAFF
DNA: TGTGCCAGCAGTTATCAGAATCAGGACAGGGGGATGAACACTGAAGCTTTCTTT
J: TRBJ1-1
V: TRBV28
size: NA
D: TRBD1

CDR3: CASSPGGGYNEQFF
DNA: TGTGCCAGCAGTCCTGGGGGCGGTTACAATGAGCAGTTCTTC
J: TRBJ2-1
V: TRBV28
size: NA
D: NA

CDR3: CASRTSGRAKDTQYF
DNA: TGTGCCAGCAGAACTAGCGGGAGGGCAAAAGATACGCAGTATTTT
J: TRBJ2-3
V: TRBV6-1
size: NA
D: TRBD2

CDR3: CASSLEGADNSPLHF
DNA: TGTGCCAGCAGCTTGGAGGGGGCGGATAATTCACCCCTCCACTTT
J: TRBJ1-6
V: TRBV5-8
size: NA
D: TRBD1

CDR3: CARRPLAASYNEQFF
DNA: TGTGCCAGAAGACCACTAGCGGCGTCCTACAATGAGCAGTTCTTC
J: TRBJ2-1
V: TRBV2
size: NA
D: TRBD2

CDR3: CASSDNRLDTQYF
DNA: TGTGCCAGCAGTGATAATCGGTTGGATACGCAGTATTTT
J: TRBJ2-3
V: TRBV6-4
size: NA
D: NA

CDR3: CASSTGPYQPQHF
DNA: TGTGCCAGTAGTACAGGTCCTTATCAGCCCCAGCATTTT
J: TRBJ1-5
V: TRBV19
size: NA
D: NA

CDR3: CASSYVGLGNEQFF
DNA: TGTGCCAGCAGTTACGTCGGACTAGGGAATGAGCAGTTCTTC
J: TRBJ2-1
V: TRBV6-5
size: once
D: TRBD2

CDR3: CASSLTGQATNEKLFF
DNA: TGCGCCAGCAGCTTAACGGGACAGGCGACGAATGAAAAACTGTTTTTT
J: TRBJ1-4
V: TRBV5-1
size: NA
D: TRBD1

CDR3: CASSYSEAAKNIQYF
DNA: TGTGCCAGCAGTTACTCTGAGGCAGCCAAAAACATTCAGTACTTC
J: TRBJ2-4
V: TRBV6-5
size: NA
D: NA

CDR3: CASSLPRGNEKLFF
DNA: TGTGCCAGCAGTTTACCACGGGGAAATGAAAAACTGTTTTTT
J: TRBJ1-4
V: TRBV28
size: NA
D: NA

CDR3: CASSGHRRNGELFF
DNA: TGTGCCAGCAGTGGTCACAGGAGAAACGGGGAGCTGTTTTTT
J: TRBJ2-2
V: TRBV7-3
size: NA
D: NA

CDR3: CSVLGQRYGYPF
DNA: TGCAGCGTTCTGGGACAGCGCTATGGCTACCCCTTC
J: TRBJ1-2
V: TRBV29-1
size: few
D: TRBD1

CDR3: CASSSTSGYNEQFF
DNA: TGCGCCAGCAGCTCGACTAGCGGTTACAATGAGCAGTTCTTC
J: TRBJ2-1
V: TRBV5-1
size: NA
D: TRBD2

CDR3: CASSLSLLAKNIQYF
DNA: TGTGCCAGCAGTTTATCACTATTAGCCAAAAACATTCAGTACTTC
J: TRBJ2-4
V: TRBV27
size: NA
D: NA

CDR3: CASSPGQGGGYTF
DNA: TGTGCCAGCAGTCCGGGACAAGGGGGCGGCTACACCTTC
J: TRBJ1-2
V: TRBV27
size: NA
D: TRBD1

CDR3: CASSLGDRGRYEQYF
DNA: TGTGCCAGCAGCTTAGGTGACAGGGGGCGCTACGAGCAGTACTTC
J: TRBJ2-7
V: TRBV7-6
size: once
D: TRBD1

CDR3: CAIKEEAAYEQYF
DNA: TGTGCCATCAAAGAGGAGGCCGCCTACGAGCAGTACTTC
J: TRBJ2-7
V: TRBV10-3
size: NA
D: NA

CDR3: CASSLAGTETQYF
DNA: TGTGCCAGCAGCTTAGCGGGAACAGAGACCCAGTACTTC
J: TRBJ2-5
V: TRBV5-4
size: NA
D: TRBD2

CDR3: CASSLVGQVNTEAFF
DNA: TGTGCCAGCAGTTTAGTGGGACAAGTGAACACTGAAGCTTTCTTT
J: TRBJ1-1
V: TRBV28
size: NA
D: NA

CDR3: CASSLLGGRGVSPLHF
DNA: TGTGCCAGCAGTCTCCTCGGCGGGAGGGGAGTTTCACCCCTCCACTTT
J: TRBJ1-6
V: TRBV27
size: few
D: NA

CDR3: CASSQDQAGISYEQYF
DNA: TGCGCCAGCAGCCAAGATCAGGCAGGGATCTCCTACGAGCAGTACTTC
J: TRBJ2-7
V: TRBV4-3
size: NA
D: NA

CDR3: CASSIGTGVSNYGYTF
DNA: TGTGCCAGTAGTATCGGGACAGGGGTATCGAACTATGGCTACACCTTC
J: TRBJ1-2
V: TRBV19
size: NA
D: TRBD1

CDR3: CASSTPGQGPRDEQFF
DNA: TGTGCCAGCAGCACACCGGGACAGGGCCCTAGGGATGAGCAGTTCTTC
J: TRBJ2-1
V: TRBV7-2
size: NA
D: TRBD1

CDR3: CASSVVDSGSANTGELFF
DNA: TGTGCCAGCAGCGTAGTTGATAGCGGGTCCGCGAACACCGGGGAGCTGTTTTTT
J: TRBJ2-2
V: TRBV9
size: NA
D: TRBD2

CDR3: CASSGFTSGRPHRETQYF
DNA: TGTGCCAGCAGTGGGTTTACTAGCGGGAGGCCACATCGAGAGACCCAGTACTTC
J: TRBJ2-5
V: TRBV6-1
size: NA
D: TRBD2